This TCR beta chain was sequenced for a study of cytomegalovirus exposure and HLA in healthy donors. General study results and limits: Later genetic work tied a missense DCLRE1C variant to beta-chain V and J trimming. Earlier results showed most TCR beta V segments being productive about 87% or about 30% of the time.

Germline V CDR1 and CDR2: SGHVS, FNYEAQ. CDR3 length: 18 amino acids. V was clipped by 1 base and J by 7 bases; unmatched bases: 15. It was healthy bone marrow donors who served as donors. PCR used 60 Vbeta primers and 13 Jbeta primers. Some clones are missing from TCRdb's copy, which holds only in-frame ones; the method was immunoSEQ multiplex PCR. The sample lists some 120,000 clones, 81% seen once, with roughly 1.8% in the top ten. With regard to this clone: What it recognizes is unknown.

This chain joins TRBV7-6 and TRBJ1-2; TRBD1 matches 10 bases. This clonotype originated in a man aged 18 to 35 in good health and CMV-seronegative. Sample: PBMCs. CDR3 bases: TGTGCCAGCAGCTTAGACCCGGGACAGGGGACCCGAATCGGTGGCTACACCTTC. Its protein is CASSLDPGQGTRIGGYTF.